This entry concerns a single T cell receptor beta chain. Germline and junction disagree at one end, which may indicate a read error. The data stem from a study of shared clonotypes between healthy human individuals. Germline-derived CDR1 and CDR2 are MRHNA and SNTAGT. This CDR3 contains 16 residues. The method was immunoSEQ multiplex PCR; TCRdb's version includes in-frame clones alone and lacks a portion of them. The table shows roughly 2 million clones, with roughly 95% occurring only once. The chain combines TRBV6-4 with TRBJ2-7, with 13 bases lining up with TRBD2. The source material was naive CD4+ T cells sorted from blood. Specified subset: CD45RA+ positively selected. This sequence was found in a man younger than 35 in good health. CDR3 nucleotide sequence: TGTGCCAGCAGTTACTCCGGGACTAGCGGGACCTACGAGCAGTACTTC. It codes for CASSYSGTSGTYEQYF.